This TCR beta chain was sequenced during a study of shared clonotypes between healthy human individuals. Whole-study results and caveats: Non-shared clonotypes showed lower generation probabilities than clonotypes common to all four donors. For naive CD4 cells, around 5.1% of clonotypes were shared across a handful of donors.

Only CD45RO-negative cells positively selected for CCR7 counted as naive CD8 cells, so terminally differentiated effector memory CD45RA+ cells were excluded. Concerning this clone itself: Antigen: not known.

V was pared by 1 base and J by 5 bases, with 16 bases of the junction left unmatched. CDR1 SNHLY and CDR2 FYNNEI come from the germline V gene. This CDR3 has 18 residues. Assay execution took place at the deep level. Only in-frame clones appear in the TCRdb table, and some are missing; sequencing was by immunoSEQ multiplex PCR. The table includes hundreds of thousands of clones, 80% to 95% detected once. The receptor's source is a man aged 25 to 45 in good health. The sequenced sample consisted of naive CD8+ T cells sorted from blood. The V call is TRBV2, the J call TRBJ2-5, with 7 bases fitting TRBD1. CDR3 protein: CASSEGSWKTGYRETQYF. For the CDR3, the DNA is TGTGCCAGCAGTGAAGGAAGTTGGAAGACAGGGTACCGCGAGACCCAGTACTTC.